The following is a TCR beta chain sequence with its context. Its antigen is still unknown. Base qualities were left out, and no much larger clone turns up one base away. TCR beta repertoires were profiled from peripheral blood of 10 to 15 young patients with multiple sclerosis to demonstrate the VDJtools post-analysis software. The multiple sclerosis patients were children and adolescents ranging in age from 6 to 15 years. The library was made by PCR. Sequencing used an Illumina HiSeq 2500. Unique molecular identifiers were incorporated into TCR beta cDNA libraries to reduce PCR and sequencing biases. Approximately 500,000 cDNA molecules were obtained per 1 to 10 million input T cells, so each molecule approximated one T cell. The same protocol used for the earlier healthy control dataset was applied to prepare and sequence the patient libraries. Within a given batch, samples were prepared together, multiplexed and sequenced on the same HiSeq lane. As for the original processing: Raw barcoded reads were processed with MIGEC, and single-read molecular identifier groups were discarded before consensus assembly and CDR3 extraction. Clonotype tables were post-analysed with VDJtools, normalizing diversity by down-sampling all datasets to the smallest sample size. In repertoire overlap clustering, CDR3 amino acid sequences, but not nucleotide sequences, were matched to correct batch-related cross-sample contamination. The public reads were reprocessed in TCRdb via fastp at Q25 and MiXCR, keeping in-frame beta chains. Identical CDR3 proteins give one entry, which carries the most common genes and DNA. The V and J calls reflect TCRdb's pipeline rather than the authors' work. This sample has about 540,000 distinct CDR3 sequences in its table, and less than 40% of those were observed once. Jointly, the top ten make up around 6.1% of the sample.

For this chain, trimming is 6 bases at the V end and 9 bases at the J end, and the number of junction bases without a gene match is 12. The germline V gene (reference sequence) provides CDR1 DFQATT and CDR2 SNEGSKA. The CDR3, cysteine through phenylalanine, is 13 amino acids long. Only the CDR3 DNA is retained, 39 bases long and in frame from the first base. The sample is drawn from a study of post-analysis software for immune sequencing data (dated by TCRdb to the mid-2010s). Regarding the study in general: Recorded disease courses included relapsing-remitting, secondary progressive and progressive-relapsing multiple sclerosis, with some patients lacking subtype annotation. A subset of samples was prepared in parallel using single-end sample barcoding, then pooled and co-amplified after Illumina adapter ligation. The patient repertoires were compared against 11 previously published healthy control repertoires obtained from donors aged roughly 6 to 28 years.

What the authors observed across the whole study: The control group was slightly older than the multiple sclerosis patient group. Direct clustering with F measure showed strong co-clustering of samples prepared in the same batch, prompting a batch-effect correction. Significantly higher frequencies in patients than in controls were found for roughly 5 TRBV segments, including TRBV5-6, TRBV5-1 and TRBV20-1. Significantly lower normalized Chao1 diversity was found in multiple sclerosis patients than in controls, suggesting substantial peripheral T-cell clonal expansion.

This receptor chain uses TRBV20-1 and TRBJ2-7; the central 9 bases match TRBD1. Input material: blood. The receptor was derived from a girl between 2 and 17 years old with multiple sclerosis. The nucleotide sequence reads as follows: TGCAGTGCAGAGAGGCGGGACAGGGTCTGGCAGTACTTC. This codes for CSAERRDRVWQYF.